These 29 T cell receptor beta chains were sequenced from one sample in a study of blood T cell repertoires in COVID-19. Some clones are missing from TCRdb's copy, which holds only in-frame ones; the method was immunoSEQ multiplex PCR. Among under 85,000 clones, 80% to 90% were seen once, and the ten largest hold less than 20%. The sequencing input was peripheral blood. These receptors came from a man of 80 years or more with acute or convalescent COVID-19.

The gene calls are TRBV5-1 and TRBJ1-5, with 8 nucleotides matching TRBD1. Germline CDR1 is SGHRS and CDR2 is YFSETQ. This CDR3 has 15 amino acids. V shed 2 bases and J 7 bases; nucleotides not matched to a gene: 8. CDR3: CASSLFGQGGQPQHF. The CDR3 bases are TGCGCCAGCAGCTTATTCGGACAGGGAGGCCAGCCCCAGCATTTT.

The rearrangement joins TRBV6-6 to TRBJ1-3; D is uncertain. CDR1 and CDR2 (germline): MNHNY, SVGAGI (reference sequence). The CDR3 sequence is 15 residues long. The V end lost 4 bases, the J end lost 4 bases, and 14 bases lay between the germline ends. In DNA, the CDR3 is TGTGCCAGCAGTTCTAACAGAGGGCGGGGAAACACCATATATTTT. As protein: CASSSNRGRGNTIYF.

The chain couples TRBV7-9 to TRBJ2-3; TRBD2 matches at 8 bases. CDR3 length: 15 amino acids. Germline V gene data show CDR1 as SEHNR and CDR2 as FQNEAQ (reference sequence). Trimming removed 8 bases from V and 2 bases from J; junction bases left unmatched: 9. CDR3: CASAKPSGFTDTQYF. The CDR3 nucleotides are TGTGCCAGCGCCAAACCTAGCGGGTTCACAGATACGCAGTATTTT.

The genes are TRBV30 and TRBJ1-3, with D perhaps TRBD1 (5 bases). Looked up from germline, CDR1 is GTSNPN and CDR2 is SVGIG (reference sequence). CDR3 size: 13 residues. The CDR3 spells CALEGQGGNTIYF. In nucleotides, the CDR3 is TGTGCTTTGGAGGGGCAGGGCGGGAACACCATATATTTT. Based on the CDR3 plus reference TRBV30 and TRBJ1-3, the full variable domain is SQTIHQWPATLVQPVGSPLSLECTVEGTSNPNLYWYRQAAGRGLQLLFYSVGIGQISSEVPQNLSASRPQDRQFILSSKKLLLSDSGFYLCALEGQGGNTIYFGEGSWLTVV.

The chain joins TRBV6-5 to TRBJ1-3; the D is unclear. The germline V gene encodes CDR1 MNHEY and CDR2 SVGAGI. The CDR3 contains 14 residues. Trimming pared 4 bases from V and 0 bases from J, leaving 7 bases between. For the CDR3, the DNA is TGTGCCAGCAGTTTCCGGGGCTCTGGAAACACCATATATTTT. The encoded protein is CASSFRGSGNTIYF.

The V and J genes are TRBV5-1 and TRBJ1-2; 7 bases map to TRBD1. In germline, CDR1 is SGHRS, CDR2 YFSETQ. The CDR3 loop spans 15 amino acids. The junction had 7 bases not matched to a gene; V was cut back by 2 bases and J by 3 bases. The CDR3 nucleotides are TGCGCCAGCAGCTTCTCTGGGGGGACAGACTATGGCTACACCTTC. Translating it yields CASSFSGGTDYGYTF.

The rearrangement joins TRBV5-4 to TRBJ2-1; 9 bases map to TRBD2. The length of the CDR3 is 16 residues. With V trimmed by 4 bases and J by 3 bases, 8 bases remained unmatched. Germline values: CDR1 SGHNT, CDR2 YYREEE (reference sequence). The chain's CDR3 is CASSRETSGDYNEQFF. DNA for the CDR3: TGTGCCAGCAGCCGGGAGACTAGCGGAGACTACAATGAGCAGTTCTTC.

The table lists this clone with a few counts. Written as DNA, the CDR3 is TGTGCCAGCTTCCCTCCGTTTATGGGACAGGGGGCGCGTGGCTACACCTTC. It encodes CASFPPFMGQGARGYTF. This chain links TRBV11-2 with TRBJ1-2, with 12 bases identical to TRBD1. Germline lookup yields CDR1 SGHAT and CDR2 FQNNGV. This CDR3 region has 17 residues. The junction had 17 bases not matched to a gene; V was cut back by 8 bases and J by 7 bases.

The chain joins TRBV4-2 to TRBJ2-7; 9 bases map to TRBD1. Trimming removed 4 bases from V and 1 base from J; junction bases left unmatched: 5. The CDR3 spans 15 residues. Per germline, CDR1 LGHNA and CDR2 YNFKEQ. Written as DNA, the CDR3 is TGTGCCAGCAGCCCCGGGACAGGGACATCCTACGAGCAGTACTTC. It yields the protein CASSPGTGTSYEQYF.

V and J are TRBV19 and TRBJ2-1; 9 bases are shared with TRBD2. Germline loops: CDR1 LNHDA, CDR2 SQIVND (reference sequence). J lost 10 bases, V lost 1 base, and 8 bases had no gene match. The CDR3 loop spans 15 amino acids. The CDR3 sequence: CASSIGLAGIVEQFF. CDR3 sequence (DNA): TGTGCCAGTAGTATAGGGCTAGCGGGAATCGTCGAGCAGTTCTTC.

The chain is built from TRBV7-6 and TRBJ2-5, with a possible D match to TRBD1 (6 bases). The CDR3 length is 18 residues. CDR1 and CDR2 (germline): SGHVS, FNYEAQ. Trimming took off 1 base at V and 5 bases at J, with 23 bases between the two ends. CDR3 coding DNA: TGTGCCAGCAGCTTAGGCTTATCTGCAGGGGCAGTAGGGGAGACCCAGTACTTC. Protein product: CASSLGLSAGAVGETQYF.

V and J are TRBV19 and TRBJ2-7; TRBD1 is a possible D gene (6 bases). This CDR3 is 17 amino acids long. Per the germline V gene, CDR1 is LNHDA and CDR2 is SQIVND (reference sequence). V dropped 7 bases and J dropped 2 bases, with 24 bases sitting between them. CDR3 coding DNA: TGTGCCAGTACTAATAGACGGGGACGGACAGAAACCTACGAGCAGTACTTC. This encodes CASTNRRGRTETYEQYF.

CDR3 in amino acids: CASRRDRLNTEAFF. The CDR3 DNA is TGTGCCAGCAGGCGGGACAGGCTGAACACTGAAGCTTTCTTT. The J gene is TRBJ1-1, the V gene TRBV6-5; TRBD1 aligns across 8 bases. Germline CDR1 MNHEY, CDR2 SVGAGI. The CDR3 length is 14 residues. J gave up 0 bases and V 6 bases, and 3 bases lay outside the gene matches.

The chain links TRBV28 to TRBJ1-6; D is unresolved. The CDR3 runs 12 residues. Germline V lookup: CDR1 MDHEN, CDR2 SYDVKM. Trimming shortened V by 6 bases and J by 8 bases, and 8 bases separated the two germline ends. For the CDR3, the DNA is TGTGCCAGCAGCCCCCCGGATTCACCCCTCCACTTT. It is translated as CASSPPDSPLHF.

This clone has just a few counts. V gene TRBV19 combines with J gene TRBJ2-5; D possibly corresponds to TRBD2 (6 bases). Trimming shortened V by 5 bases and J by 4 bases, and 14 bases separated the two germline ends. Germline-derived CDR1 and CDR2 are LNHDA and SQIVND (reference sequence). CDR3 length equals 14 residues. The CDR3 DNA reads TGTGCCAGTAGTCGGGGGAGTCCCAGAGAGACCCAGTACTTC. Protein sequence: CASSRGSPRETQYF.

V and J are TRBV6-6 and TRBJ1-1; D call uncertain. V dropped 4 bases and J dropped 0 bases, with 9 bases sitting between them. Germline CDR1 is MNHNY and CDR2 is SVGAGI (reference sequence). CDR3 size: 14 residues. CDR3: CASSSEGMNTEAFF. The CDR3 DNA sequence: TGTGCCAGCAGTTCGGAGGGTATGAACACTGAAGCTTTCTTT.

V gene TRBV7-9 combines with J gene TRBJ2-3; tentative D call: TRBD2 (5 bases). The CDR3 contains 15 residues. Trimming cost V 5 bases and J 4 bases, with 16 bases left between them. CDR1 and CDR2 from the germline V gene are SEHNR and FQNEAQ (reference sequence). In nucleotides, the CDR3 is TGTGCCAGCAGCCCAAAAACATCAGCGGCAGATACGCAGTATTTT. Protein product: CASSPKTSAADTQYF.

The CDR3 spells CATSDGTSGPLGDEQFF. The CDR3 DNA follows: TGTGCCACCAGTGATGGGACTAGCGGCCCCCTGGGGGATGAGCAGTTCTTC. This chain uses TRBV24-1 with TRBJ2-1; 11 bases align to TRBD2. Trimming took 3 bases from V and 8 from J; bases not matched to a gene: 11. CDR1 is KGHDR, CDR2 SFDVKD, per germline. The CDR3 is 17 amino acids.

This chain uses TRBV10-3 with TRBJ1-1, with 7 positions matching TRBD1. CDR1 and CDR2 from the germline V gene are ENHRY and SYGVKD. There are 14 residues in the CDR3. V lost 6 bases to trimming and J lost 1 base; unmatched junction nucleotides: 5. The CDR3 loop is CAIRRTGENTEAFF. The CDR3 DNA follows: TGTGCCATCAGGCGGACAGGAGAGAACACTGAAGCTTTCTTT.

This clone was seen only a few times. The chain combines TRBV7-2 with TRBJ1-2; TRBD1 is a possible D gene (5 bases). Trimming left V 1 base short and J 4 bases short, with 7 bases between. The CDR3 is 13 amino acids. Germline values: CDR1 SGHTA, CDR2 FQGNSA. DNA for the CDR3: TGTGCCAGCAGCTTAGTGGGGGGCTATGGCTACACCTTC. Its protein is CASSLVGGYGYTF. Based on the CDR3 plus reference TRBV7-2 and TRBJ1-2, the full variable domain is GAGVSQSPSNKVTEKGKDVELRCDPISGHTALYWYRQSLGQGLEFLIYFQGNSAPDKSGLPSDRFSAERTGGSVSTLTIQRTQQEDSAVYLCASSLVGGYGYTFGSGTRLTVV.

This clone was counted only a few times. This chain links TRBV7-2 with TRBJ2-3; D call uncertain. V lost 5 bases and J lost 8, with 14 bases in between. The CDR3 is made up of 13 amino acids. Germline lookup yields CDR1 SGHTA and CDR2 FQGNSA. CDR3 nucleotides: TGTGCCAGCAGCCGAAGTGGAGATAGTACGCAGTATTTT. Translated: CASSRSGDSTQYF.

This chain links TRBV9 with TRBJ2-5; 9 nucleotides line up with TRBD2. J gave up 5 bases and V 3 bases, and 14 bases lay outside the gene matches. This CDR3 has 17 residues. Germline V lookup: CDR1 SGDLS, CDR2 YYNGEE. The CDR3 sequence: CASSAGGREGHRETQYF. In DNA, the CDR3 is TGTGCCAGCAGCGCCGGGGGGCGGGAGGGCCACCGGGAGACCCAGTACTTC.

The chain links TRBV28 to TRBJ2-7, with D perhaps TRBD2 (6 bases). Per germline, CDR1 MDHEN and CDR2 SYDVKM. Trimming took off 1 base at V and 5 bases at J, with 9 bases between the two ends. The CDR3 length is 13 residues. The CDR3 DNA reads TGTGCCAGCAGTTTATTGCGCGGGGACGAGCAGTACTTC. Protein product: CASSLLRGDEQYF.

This chain joins TRBV9 and TRBJ2-1; D remains ambiguous. There are 12 residues in the CDR3. V lost 2 bases and J lost 6, with 6 bases in between. From germline, CDR1 is SGDLS and CDR2 YYNGEE. The CDR3 bases are TGTGCCAGCAGCGTCTCGGTCAATGAGCAGTTCTTC. This encodes CASSVSVNEQFF.

The genes are TRBV5-1 and TRBJ2-7; D remains unclear. Trimming removed 0 bases from V and 3 bases from J, with 10 bases in between. The CDR3 is 14 amino acids. CDR1 and CDR2 from the germline V gene are SGHRS and YFSETQ. The CDR3 coding sequence is TGCGCCAGCAGCTTGGGGCCTTCGGGCTACGAGCAGTACTTC. This encodes CASSLGPSGYEQYF.

The chain couples TRBV5-8 to TRBJ2-3, with 12 bases that match TRBD2. The CDR3 is made up of 16 amino acids. The germline V gene encodes CDR1 SGHTS and CDR2 YDEGEE. V shed 2 bases, J shed 4 bases, and the junction held 5 bases outside the gene matches. The CDR3 coding sequence is TGTGCCAGCAGCTTCCGACTAGCGGGAGCAGCAGATACGCAGTATTTT. Protein: CASSFRLAGAADTQYF.

The chain joins TRBV2 to TRBJ2-1; 11 bases map to TRBD1. CDR3 length: 14 amino acids. CDR1 is SNHLY, CDR2 FYNNEI, per germline. Germline trimming cut 5 bases from V and 9 bases from J; bases unmatched to any gene: 6. CDR3 nucleotides: TGTGCCAGCAGTCGACCCGGGACAGGGGGTGAGCAGTTCTTC. This translates into CASSRPGTGGEQFF.

The chain links TRBV6-8 to TRBJ1-2; the D is unclear. The CDR3 runs 13 residues. CDR1 MNHGY and CDR2 SAAAGT come from the germline V gene. The V end was cut by 11 bases, the J end by 5 bases, with 18 bases between. The CDR3 nucleotides read TGTGCCGCTCGATTTGAGGGCCTATATGGCTACACCTTC. It codes for CAARFEGLYGYTF.

V and J are TRBV5-4 and TRBJ2-3; TRBD1 is a possible D gene (5 bases). The germline CDR1 and CDR2 sequences are SGHNT and YYREEE (reference sequence). This CDR3 contains 13 residues. V was cut by 1 base and J by 3 bases, with 6 bases left in between. In DNA form, the CDR3 reads TGTGCCAGCAGCTTGAGGGGAACAGATACGCAGTATTTT. This codes for CASSLRGTDTQYF.